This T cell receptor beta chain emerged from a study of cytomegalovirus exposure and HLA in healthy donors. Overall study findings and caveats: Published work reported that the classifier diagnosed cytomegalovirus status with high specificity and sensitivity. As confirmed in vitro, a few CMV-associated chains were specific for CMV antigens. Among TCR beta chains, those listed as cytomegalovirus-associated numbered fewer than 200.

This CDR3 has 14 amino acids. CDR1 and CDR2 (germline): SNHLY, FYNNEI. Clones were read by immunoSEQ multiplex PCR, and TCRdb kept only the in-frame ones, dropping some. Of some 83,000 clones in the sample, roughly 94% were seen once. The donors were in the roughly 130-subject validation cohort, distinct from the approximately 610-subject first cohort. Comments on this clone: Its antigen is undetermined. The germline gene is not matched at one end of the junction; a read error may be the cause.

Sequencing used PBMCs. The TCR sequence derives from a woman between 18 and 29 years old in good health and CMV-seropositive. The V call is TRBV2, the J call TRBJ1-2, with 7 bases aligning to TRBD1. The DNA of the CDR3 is TGTGCCAGCACTGAACAGGGGTATAACTATGGCTACACCTTC. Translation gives CASTEQGYNYGYTF.